This T cell receptor (beta chain) was found in a study of identical twins (dated by TCRdb to between 2015 and 2016). Notes on the research overall: To test whether fetal clonotypes persist, the study used deep sequencing on TCR alpha and beta repertoires from monozygotic twins, unrelated adults of various ages, and cord blood. To rule out contamination, the twin experiments were replicated at different times with different library preparation protocols.

Study-wide conclusions, independent of this receptor: Zero-insertion analyses could be partly confounded by invariant T cells such as MAIT and iNKT, although diverse VJ usage argued against such confounding for most clonotypes. Compared with coincidental sharing between unrelated individuals, out-of-frame TCR alpha sequences shared between twins showed an excess of sequences with low generation probability. Because the same donors could not be followed over many years, conclusions were based on cross-sectional statistical analysis. In beta out-of-frame sequences, excess twin sharing was weaker, because having fewer shared sequences lowered the signal-to-noise ratio. Abundant cord blood beta clonotypes carried fewer insertions; young adult naive repertoires showed a weaker similar trend, while memory repertoires showed none. In monozygotic twins, out-of-frame TCR alpha sharing was systematically underestimated by recombination models, although the models agreed with sharing between unrelated individuals.

Every donor was a healthy Caucasian. Three pairs of female monozygotic twins, all aged roughly 18 to 29 years, were included in the twin cohort. CD4+ and CD8+ T cell populations were isolated with positive isolation kits from Invitrogen. There are 11 amino acids in the CDR3, from cysteine to phenylalanine inclusive. CDR3 DNA is the only sequence kept; it has 33 bases, read in frame from the first base. Trimming takes 7 bases off V and 4 bases off J; junction bases not matched to a gene: 1. CDR1 and CDR2, per the germline V gene, are SQVTM and ANQGSEA. Library preparation was by 5' RACE. Reads for this sample came from an Illumina HiSeq 2000. Template switching introduced a universal primer binding site; the final cDNA contained a unique molecular identifier, enabling accurate counting of TCR cDNA molecules. Specific primers in the conserved constant-segment region were used to synthesize first-strand cDNA for the TCR alpha and beta chains. Each cDNA library was double barcoded, with a SMART-Mk sample barcode plus Illumina barcodes, to control for contamination. TruSeq adapter sequences, together with Illumina sample barcodes, were added in two successive PCR steps. Sequencing of the TCR alpha and beta cDNA libraries was done on the Illumina HiSeq platform using custom primers. In the source study's methods: MiGEC was used to process raw reads and extract unique molecular identifiers, and MiXCR was used to find CDR3 positions. Recombination models were inferred per individual with the repgenHMM and IGoR tools using an EM algorithm. The analysis of shared clonotypes was done with the tcR package in R, with sharing normalized by the product of cloneset sizes. To study raw recombination free of thymic and clonal selection effects, out-of-frame nonproductive sequences were analyzed. TCRdb cleaned the public reads at Q25 with fastp, built clones with MiXCR and kept in-frame beta chains. Identical CDR3 protein sequences are pooled into one entry, listed with their most common genes and DNA. The V and J calls reflect TCRdb's pipeline rather than the authors' work. This sample lists 450,000 to 600,000 distinct CDR3 sequences; around 22% were detected once. The ten largest clonotypes hold approximately 0.52% of the sample.

In regard to this clonotype: Its antigen is unknown. Base qualities are not recorded, but no much larger clone differs from it by a single base.

This sample was also put to use in a study of yellow fever vaccine responses in identical twins. The second study's authors report: According to the authors, in identical twins the way T cells responded to vaccination appeared partly convergent and partly personalized. In identical twins, the study followed T cell clones that responded to the vaccine with precision.

This sequence uses TRBV29-1 and TRBJ2-1; TRBD2 agrees with 7 junctional bases. The receptor was isolated from a woman between 18 and 29 years old in good health. The sequenced sample consisted of CD4+ T cells sorted from blood. This receptor carries the CDR3 CSGGGYNEQFF. Here is the DNA: TGCAGCGGGGGGGGGTACAATGAGCAGTTCTTC.